The 18 T cell receptor beta chains presented below share a single source sample, sequenced in a study of regulatory T cells in long-lasting Graves disease. TCR beta libraries were built with iRepertoire HTBI primers and Arm-PCR of CDR3 regions. TCRdb redid the calling of the multiplex PCR reads with MiXCR, one entry per CDR3 protein. The data contain about 620,000 distinct CDR3 sequences, 16% of them singletons. The time point here: newly diagnosed GD, antithyroid drugs for less than 3 months. With RNA extracted from PBMCs as input, the TCR library was made. In addition, the sample was reused for a study of T cells in Graves' hyperthyroidism and ophthalmopathy.

The sequencing used peripheral blood mononuclear cells (PBMCs), collected at new diagnosis, from a patient treated with antithyroid drugs. These receptors came from a woman aged 25-40 years with Graves disease.

This clonotype has only a few counts. The rearrangement links TRBV9 to TRBJ2-7; D is ambiguous. V lost 1 base to trimming and J lost 4 bases, with 12 bases between them. The CDR3 is 14 residues long. Germline V gives CDR1 SGDLS, CDR2 YYNGEE. The CDR3 DNA is TGTGCCAGCAGCGTATGCCGGCGGCCTTACGAGCAGTACTTC. This codes for CASSVCRRPYEQYF.

V usage is TRBV5-6 and J usage is TRBJ2-2; 8 bases are shared with TRBD2. V trimming: 5 bases; J trimming: 4 bases; junction bases outside the gene matches: 7. Germline CDR1 SGHDT, CDR2 YYEEEE. The CDR3 totals 15 residues. The DNA of the CDR3 is TGTGCCAGCAGTTGGAGCGGGAGTGGCACCGGGGAGCTGTTTTTT. It codes for CASSWSGSGTGELFF. Based on the CDR3 plus reference TRBV5-6 and TRBJ2-2, the full variable domain is DAGVTQSPTHLIKTRGQQVTLRCSPKSGHDTVSWYQQALGQGPQFIFQYYEEEERQRGNFPDRFSGHQFPNYSSELNVNALLLGDSALYLCASSWSGSGTGELFFGEGSRLTVL.

This clonotype was found many times. This rearrangement joins TRBV6-2 or TRBV6-3 to TRBJ1-4; 9 nucleotides match TRBD1. The V segment lost 3 bases and the J segment 8 bases; nucleotides outside the gene matches: 7. The germline CDR1 and CDR2 sequences are MNHEY and SVGEGT. The CDR3 extends over 15 amino acids. The CDR3 region is CASSYRTGVLEKLFF. CDR3 coding DNA: TGTGCCAGCAGTTATCGGACAGGGGTGTTGGAAAAACTGTTTTTT.

The chain uses TRBV19 and TRBJ1-3; D is undetermined. The CDR3 loop spans 14 amino acids. The V gene's germline CDR1 is LNHDA and CDR2 SQIVND (reference sequence). Trimming took off 4 bases at V and 2 bases at J, with 9 bases between the two ends. The CDR3 sequence: CASSTPRTGNTIYF. CDR3 DNA sequence: TGTGCCAGTAGTACGCCTCGGACTGGAAACACCATATATTTT.

The J gene is TRBJ2-1, the V gene TRBV5-1; 7 bases fit TRBD1. V lost 3 bases to trimming and J lost 5 bases; unmatched junction nucleotides: 5. Germline loops: CDR1 SGHRS, CDR2 YFSETQ. The CDR3 spans 14 residues. CDR3 residues: CASSSGQWHNEQFF. CDR3 nucleotide sequence: TGCGCCAGCAGCTCGGGACAGTGGCACAATGAGCAGTTCTTC.

The chain combines TRBV5-1 with TRBJ2-1; 10 nucleotides match TRBD1. The closer fit of TRBJ2-5 to the DNA end suggests the J call may be wrong. CDR3 length: 15 amino acids. CDR1 is SGHRS and CDR2 is YFSETQ in the germline V gene. This CDR3 reads CASSPGTGVQETQYF. The CDR3 DNA sequence: TGCGCCAGCAGCCCGGGGACAGGGGTTCAAGAGACCCAGTACTTC.

This clonotype has a handful of counts. This sequence joins TRBV20-1 and TRBJ2-5; D ambiguous. Germline CDR1 and CDR2: DFQATT and SNEGSKA (reference sequence). The CDR3 extends over 12 amino acids. The ends were cut back, 5 bases at V and 1 base at J, with 8 bases in the middle. For the CDR3, the DNA is TGCAGTGCTTGGACGGTCCAAGAGACCCAGTACTTC. This sequence encodes CSAWTVQETQYF.

This clonotype was recorded at least ten times. J is TRBJ2-1 and V is TRBV11-2; the D gene is possibly TRBD2 (6 bases). Germline V gene data show CDR1 as SGHAT and CDR2 as FQNNGV. With 3 bases removed from V and 8 bases from J, the gap between germline ends came to 17 bases. This CDR3 is 15 amino acids long. In nucleotides, the CDR3 is TGTGCCAGCAGCTTCGCGGGGCGGGATAAGGATGAGCAGTTCTTC. Protein: CASSFAGRDKDEQFF.

This clonotype came up many times. The V gene is TRBV27, the J gene TRBJ2-1, with a weak D call TRBD1 (6 bases). The CDR3 has 13 amino acids. The V gene's germline CDR1 is MNHEY and CDR2 SMNVEV (reference sequence). V was trimmed by 3 bases and J by 5 bases, leaving 8 bases between them. DNA of the CDR3: TGTGCCAGCAGTTTGGCAGGGGACAATGAGCAGTTCTTC. It translates to CASSLAGDNEQFF.

The genes are TRBV6-1 and TRBJ2-7, with 10 bases lining up with TRBD1. The J segment lost 6 bases and the V segment lost 5 bases, leaving 13 bases of the junction unmatched. This CDR3 spans 16 amino acids. The germline V gene has CDR1 MNHNS and CDR2 SASEGT. CDR3 sequence: CASSTGHWTGGVEQYF. CDR3 sequence (DNA): TGTGCCAGCAGTACGGGTCATTGGACAGGGGGAGTCGAGCAGTACTTC.

This chain uses TRBV30 with TRBJ2-7, with 8 bases that match TRBD1. The V segment lost 3 bases and the J segment 10 bases; nucleotides outside the gene matches: 5. Germline values: CDR1 GTSNPN, CDR2 SVGIG (reference sequence). The CDR3 consists of 11 residues. This CDR3 is CAWRGGQVQYF. The CDR3 bases are TGTGCCTGGAGAGGGGGACAGGTTCAGTACTTC.

This clonotype has just a few counts. CDR3 sequence (DNA): TGCAGTGCTAGCAAATACTCAGCGGGACCCTATTACAATGAGCAGTTCTTC. This sequence encodes CSASKYSAGPYYNEQFF. V is TRBV20-1 and J is TRBJ2-1; 7 bases agree with TRBD2. Germline assignment: CDR1 DFQATT and CDR2 SNEGSKA (reference sequence). Unmatched junction bases numbered 15, after V lost 3 bases and J lost 4 bases. This CDR3 has 17 amino acids.

V gene TRBV4-1 combines with J gene TRBJ2-3, with a tentative D call TRBD1 (5 bases). The CDR3 consists of 14 residues. V lost 6 bases, J lost 2 bases, and 12 bases lay in between. The germline CDR1 and CDR2 sequences are MGHRA and YSYEKL. The CDR3 reads CASRIQVNTDTQYF. For the CDR3, the DNA is TGCGCCAGCAGGATACAGGTGAACACAGATACGCAGTATTTT.

V usage is TRBV20-1 and J usage is TRBJ1-5; 7 bases match TRBD1. The ends lost 0 bases at V and 3 bases at J; junction bases unmatched: 20. Germline CDR1 is DFQATT and CDR2 is SNEGSKA (reference sequence). CDR3 length equals 20 residues. The CDR3 protein is CSARDSRTGLASSYNQPQHF. The CDR3, as DNA: TGCAGTGCTAGAGATTCTCGGACAGGCCTCGCCTCAAGTTACAATCAGCCCCAGCATTTT.

This clonotype was counted many times. This sequence joins TRBV7-2 and TRBJ2-1; tentative D call: TRBD2 (5 bases). Germline loops: CDR1 SGHTA, CDR2 FQGNSA. The CDR3 extends over 13 amino acids. Trimming cost V 5 bases and J 3 bases, with 8 bases left between them. The CDR3 here is CASSPGNYNEQFF. The CDR3 coding sequence is TGTGCCAGCAGCCCGGGGAACTACAATGAGCAGTTCTTC.

V gene TRBV27 combines with J gene TRBJ2-7; D call uncertain. Trimming took 5 bases from V and 3 from J, leaving 17 bases between them. CDR3 length: 15 amino acids. Germline CDR1 reads MNHEY; CDR2 reads SMNVEV (reference sequence). The CDR3 loop is CASSPAGSHGYEQYF. CDR3 DNA: TGTGCCAGCAGTCCAGCCGGGTCCCACGGCTACGAGCAGTACTTC.

The genes are TRBV24-1 and TRBJ1-5; TRBD1 matches 7 bases. The CDR3 covers 14 residues. Germline V gives CDR1 KGHDR, CDR2 SFDVKD. V lost 3 bases and J lost 9; bases outside the gene matches: 7. The DNA of the CDR3 is TGTGCCACCAGTGATAGGACAGGCTCGGCGCCCCAGCATTTT. Translated: CATSDRTGSAPQHF.

This clonotype was seen ten or more times. This sequence joins TRBV20-1 and TRBJ1-5, with D possibly being TRBD1 (5 bases). Germline assignment: CDR1 DFQATT and CDR2 SNEGSKA (reference sequence). There are 12 residues in the CDR3. V was clipped by 1 base and J by 5 bases, with 6 bases between them. Written as DNA, the CDR3 is TGCAGTGCTAGAGGGGGGGATCAGCCCCAGCATTTT. Amino acid sequence: CSARGGDQPQHF.